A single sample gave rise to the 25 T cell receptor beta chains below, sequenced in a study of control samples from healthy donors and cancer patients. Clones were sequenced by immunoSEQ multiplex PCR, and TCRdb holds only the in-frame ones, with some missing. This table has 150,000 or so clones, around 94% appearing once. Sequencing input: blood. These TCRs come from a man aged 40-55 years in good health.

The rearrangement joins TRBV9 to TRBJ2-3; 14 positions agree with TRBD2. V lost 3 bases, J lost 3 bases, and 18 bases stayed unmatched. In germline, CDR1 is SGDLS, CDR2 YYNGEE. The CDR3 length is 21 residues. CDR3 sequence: CASSAETGLAGGRIRTDTQYF. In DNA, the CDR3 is TGTGCCAGCAGCGCAGAAACTGGACTAGCGGGGGGCCGAATAAGAACAGATACGCAGTATTTT.

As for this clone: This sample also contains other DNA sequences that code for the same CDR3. The CDR3: CASSLGGSLSGNTIYF. The CDR3 DNA is TGCGCCAGCAGCTTGGGGGGCTCCCTTTCTGGAAACACCATATATTTT. J is TRBJ1-3 and V is TRBV5-1; weak D call: TRBD1 (5 bases). The germline V gene encodes CDR1 SGHRS and CDR2 YFSETQ. V was shortened by 0 bases and J by 1 base, with 11 bases between the two germline ends. The CDR3 spans 16 residues.

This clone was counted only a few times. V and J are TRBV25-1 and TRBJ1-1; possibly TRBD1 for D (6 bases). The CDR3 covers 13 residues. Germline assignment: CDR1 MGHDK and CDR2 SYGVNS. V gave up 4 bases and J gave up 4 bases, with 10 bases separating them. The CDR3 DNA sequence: TGTGCCAGCAGTGTCACAGGGTCCACTGAAGCTTTCTTT. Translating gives CASSVTGSTEAFF. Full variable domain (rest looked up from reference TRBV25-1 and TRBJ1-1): EADIYQTPRYLVIGTGKKITLECSQTMGHDKMYWYQQDPGMELHLIHYSYGVNSTEKGDLSSESTVSRIRTEHFPLTLESARPSHTSQYLCASSVTGSTEAFFGQGTRLTVV.

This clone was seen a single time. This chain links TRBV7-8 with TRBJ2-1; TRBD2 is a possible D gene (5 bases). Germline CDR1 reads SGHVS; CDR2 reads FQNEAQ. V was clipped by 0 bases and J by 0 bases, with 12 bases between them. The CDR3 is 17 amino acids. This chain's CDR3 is CASSLALSGSSYNEQFF. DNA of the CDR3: TGTGCCAGCAGCTTAGCGCTATCGGGGAGCTCCTACAATGAGCAGTTCTTC.

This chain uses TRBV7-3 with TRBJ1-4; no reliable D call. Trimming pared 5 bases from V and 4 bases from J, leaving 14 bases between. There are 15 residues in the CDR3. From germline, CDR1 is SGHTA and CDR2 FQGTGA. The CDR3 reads CASSHRARSNEKLFF. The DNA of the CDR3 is TGTGCCAGCAGCCATAGGGCGAGGAGTAATGAAAAACTGTTTTTT.

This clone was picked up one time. The CDR3 bases are TGTGCCAGCAGTTCCTTCTCTGGAAACACCATATATTTT. It translates to CASSSFSGNTIYF. The chain links TRBV6-2 or TRBV6-3 to TRBJ1-3; D gene ambiguous. CDR1 and CDR2 (germline): MNHEY, SVGEGT. This CDR3 has 13 residues. Trimming took 4 bases from V and 0 from J, leaving 4 bases between them.

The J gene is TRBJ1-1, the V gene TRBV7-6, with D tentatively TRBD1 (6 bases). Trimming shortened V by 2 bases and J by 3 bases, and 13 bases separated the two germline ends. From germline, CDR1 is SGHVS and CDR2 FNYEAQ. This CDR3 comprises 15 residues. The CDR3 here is CASSLRIQGDTEAFF. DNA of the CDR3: TGTGCCAGCAGCTTAAGGATACAGGGAGACACTGAAGCTTTCTTT.

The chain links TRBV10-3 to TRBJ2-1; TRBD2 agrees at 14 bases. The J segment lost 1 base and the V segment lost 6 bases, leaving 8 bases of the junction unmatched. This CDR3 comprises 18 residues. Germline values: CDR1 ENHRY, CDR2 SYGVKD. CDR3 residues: CAISPGTSGGPSYNEQFF. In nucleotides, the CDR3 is TGTGCCATCAGCCCCGGGACTAGCGGGGGTCCTTCCTACAATGAGCAGTTCTTC.

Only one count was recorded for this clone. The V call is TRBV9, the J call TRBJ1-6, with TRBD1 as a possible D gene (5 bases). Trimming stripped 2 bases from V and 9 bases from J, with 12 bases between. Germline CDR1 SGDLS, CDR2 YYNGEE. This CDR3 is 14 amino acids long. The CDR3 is CASSVQAGGSPLHF. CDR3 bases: TGTGCCAGCAGCGTGCAGGCGGGGGGTTCACCCCTCCACTTT. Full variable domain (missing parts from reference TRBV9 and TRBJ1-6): DSGVTQTPKHLITATGQRVTLRCSPRSGDLSVYWYQQSLDQGLQFLIQYYNGEERAKGNILERFSAQQFPDLHSELNLSSLELGDSALYFCASSVQAGGSPLHFGNGTRLTVT.

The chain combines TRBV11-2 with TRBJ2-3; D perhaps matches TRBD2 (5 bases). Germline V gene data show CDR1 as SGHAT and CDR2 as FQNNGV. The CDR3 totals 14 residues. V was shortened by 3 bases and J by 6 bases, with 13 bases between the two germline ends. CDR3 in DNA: TGTGCCAGCAGCTTGGGAGTTTTCGGGGATACGCAGTATTTT. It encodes CASSLGVFGDTQYF.

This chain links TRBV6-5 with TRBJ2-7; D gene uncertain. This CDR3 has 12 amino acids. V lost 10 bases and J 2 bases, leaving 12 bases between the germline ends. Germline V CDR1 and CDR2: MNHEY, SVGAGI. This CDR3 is CATRTGAYEQYF. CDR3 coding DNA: TGTGCCACCAGGACGGGTGCCTACGAGCAGTACTTC.

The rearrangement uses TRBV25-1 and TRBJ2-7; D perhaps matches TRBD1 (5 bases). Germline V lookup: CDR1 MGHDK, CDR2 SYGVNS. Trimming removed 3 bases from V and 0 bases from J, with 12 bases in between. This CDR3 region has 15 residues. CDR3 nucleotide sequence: TGTGCCAGCAGTGACCCCAGGACATACTCCTACGAGCAGTACTTC. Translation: CASSDPRTYSYEQYF.

This chain's CDR3 is CASSWDRIGLETQYF. CDR3 in DNA: TGCGCCAGCAGCTGGGACAGGATAGGCCTAGAGACCCAGTACTTC. The chain employs TRBV5-1 and TRBJ2-5; 8 positions agree with TRBD1. CDR1 is SGHRS, CDR2 YFSETQ, per germline. The CDR3 spans 15 residues. Trimming cost V 3 bases and J 4 bases; bases outside gene matches: 8.

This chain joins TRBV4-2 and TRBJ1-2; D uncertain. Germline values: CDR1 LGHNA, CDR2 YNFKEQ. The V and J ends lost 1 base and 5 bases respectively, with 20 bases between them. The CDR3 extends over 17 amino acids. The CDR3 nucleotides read TGTGCCAGCAGCCAAGTTGCAGTGGCAGCCGCAAATTATGGCTACACCTTC. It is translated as CASSQVAVAAANYGYTF.

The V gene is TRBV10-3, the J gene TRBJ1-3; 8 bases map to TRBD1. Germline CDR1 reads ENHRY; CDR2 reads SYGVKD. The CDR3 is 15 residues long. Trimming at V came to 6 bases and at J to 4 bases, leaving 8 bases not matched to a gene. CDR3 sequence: CAIRGRTGFGNTIYF. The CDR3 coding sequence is TGTGCCATCAGGGGGAGGACAGGGTTCGGAAACACCATATATTTT.

CDR3 nucleotide sequence: TGTGCCAGCAGCCTCGACAGAGCAAGGACTGAAGCTTTCTTT. It yields the protein CASSLDRARTEAFF. This rearrangement joins TRBV27 to TRBJ1-1, with D tentatively TRBD1 (5 bases). V lost 6 bases to trimming and J lost 5 bases, with 16 bases between them. Germline V gene sequence: CDR1 MNHEY, CDR2 SMNVEV (reference sequence). The length of the CDR3 is 14 residues.

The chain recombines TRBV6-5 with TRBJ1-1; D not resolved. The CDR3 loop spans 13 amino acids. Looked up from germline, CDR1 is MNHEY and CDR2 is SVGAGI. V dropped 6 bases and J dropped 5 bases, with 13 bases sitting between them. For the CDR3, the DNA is TGTGCCAGCAGAGTGGGGAGAGAGACTGAAGCTTTCTTT. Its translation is CASRVGRETEAFF.

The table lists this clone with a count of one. The DNA for the CDR3 is TGCGCCAGCAGCCCGGATGGGGTAGCGACTACTAACAATGAGCAGTTCTTC. It yields the protein CASSPDGVATTNNEQFF. V and J are TRBV4-1 and TRBJ2-1; D might be TRBD2 (5 bases). The CDR3 is 17 residues long. V lost 4 bases and J lost 5, with 21 bases in between. From germline, CDR1 is MGHRA and CDR2 YSYEKL.

CDR3 sequence reads: CASSLTPTAPYEQYF. CDR3 coding DNA: TGTGCCAGCAGCTTAACCCCGACGGCCCCCTACGAGCAGTACTTC. This rearrangement joins TRBV7-9 to TRBJ2-7; D call uncertain. Germline CDR1 is SEHNR and CDR2 is FQNEAQ (reference sequence). The ends were cut back, 2 bases at V and 2 bases at J, with 13 bases in the middle. This CDR3 has 15 residues.

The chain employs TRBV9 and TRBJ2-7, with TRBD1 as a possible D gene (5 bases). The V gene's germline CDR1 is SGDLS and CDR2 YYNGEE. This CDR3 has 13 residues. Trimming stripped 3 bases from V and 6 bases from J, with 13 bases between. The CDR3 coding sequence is TGTGCCAGCAGCGCCGACAGCCCTGGCGAGCAGTACTTC. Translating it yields CASSADSPGEQYF.

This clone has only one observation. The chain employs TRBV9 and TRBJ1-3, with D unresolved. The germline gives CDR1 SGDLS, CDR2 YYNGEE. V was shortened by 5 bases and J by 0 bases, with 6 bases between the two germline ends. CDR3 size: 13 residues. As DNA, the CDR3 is TGTGCCAGCAGGGCGGCCTCTGGAAACACCATATATTTT. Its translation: CASRAASGNTIYF. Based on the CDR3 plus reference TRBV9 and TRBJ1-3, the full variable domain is DSGVTQTPKHLITATGQRVTLRCSPRSGDLSVYWYQQSLDQGLQFLIQYYNGEERAKGNILERFSAQQFPDLHSELNLSSLELGDSALYFCASRAASGNTIYFGEGSWLTVV.

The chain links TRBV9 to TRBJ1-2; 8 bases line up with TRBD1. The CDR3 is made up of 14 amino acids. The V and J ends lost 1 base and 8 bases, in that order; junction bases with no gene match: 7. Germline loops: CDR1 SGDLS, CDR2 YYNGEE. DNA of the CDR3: TGTGCCAGCAGCGTAAGGCAGGGGGCGGGCGGCTACACCTTC. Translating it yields CASSVRQGAGGYTF.

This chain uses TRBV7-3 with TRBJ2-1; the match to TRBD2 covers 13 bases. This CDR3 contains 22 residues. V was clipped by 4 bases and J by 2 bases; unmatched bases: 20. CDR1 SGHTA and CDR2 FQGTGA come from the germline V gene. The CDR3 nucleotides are TGTGCCAGCAGCTCGAAATCTTGGGGACTAGCGGGAACCCAATCGCCCTACAATGAGCAGTTCTTC. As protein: CASSSKSWGLAGTQSPYNEQFF.

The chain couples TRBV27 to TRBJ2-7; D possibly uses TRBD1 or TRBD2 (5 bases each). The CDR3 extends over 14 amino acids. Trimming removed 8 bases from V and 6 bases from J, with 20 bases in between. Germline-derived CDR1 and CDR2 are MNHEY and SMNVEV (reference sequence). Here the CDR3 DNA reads TGTGCCAGCCAGACTCGACGGGGCGAGGGCGAGCAGTACTTC. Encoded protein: CASQTRRGEGEQYF.

Here the CDR3 reads CASSQGARSRELFF. The CDR3 nucleotides are TGTGCCAGCTCTCAGGGGGCCCGGAGTCGAGAACTGTTTTTT. This chain joins TRBV18 and TRBJ1-4, with 8 bases fitting TRBD1. Germline-derived CDR1 and CDR2 are KGHSH and LQKENI. The CDR3 is 14 amino acids. V was clipped by 6 bases and J by 12 bases; unmatched bases: 12.